This T cell receptor (beta chain) appears in the sequencing data of a study of blood T cell repertoires in COVID-19. Study in general: Sites in the United States, Italy and Spain provided acute and convalescent COVID-19 samples.

This CDR3 has 12 residues. The V gene's germline CDR1 is SGHTA and CDR2 FQGTGA. Trimming shortened V by 1 base and J by 6 bases, and 5 bases separated the two germline ends. Per the study methods: Cell counts per sample came from amplifying reference gene primers. The protocol was immunoSEQ multiplex PCR, while the TCRdb copy is restricted to in-frame clones and leaves out a portion. That table furnishes V, J and clone size, whereas the DNA furnished D and trimming. The table lists about 26,000 clones, roughly 90% of them singletons, with about 10% in the top ten. The sample comprised peripheral blood. The sequence was obtained from a man between 70 and 80 years old with acute or convalescent COVID-19. The rearrangement joins TRBV7-3 to TRBJ2-3; the D is unclear. This CDR3 reads CASSLIGDTQYF. The CDR3 DNA is TGTGCCAGCAGCTTAATCGGTGATACGCAGTATTTT.